This T cell receptor beta chain comes out of a study of blood T cells in healthy people across ages. Study-level points and caveats: Expanded clonotype changes were possibly confounded by unknown donor CMV status. Greater diversity and more naive CD4+ cells were seen in long-lived donors than in aged donors.

Trimming stripped 4 bases from V and 3 bases from J, with 19 bases between. Germline assignment: CDR1 LGHDT and CDR2 YNNKEL (reference sequence). This CDR3 comprises 16 residues. A J-beta primer mix and a sample-barcoded 5' primer were used in a second PCR of roughly 6 to 12 cycles. TCRdb ran MiXCR on the 5' RACE reads and lists one entry per CDR3 protein. Here the sample spans under 2 million distinct CDR3 sequences, about 35% being singletons. On this clonotype itself: Its antigen is undetermined. Just one base apart from a much larger clone, this may be a read error.

The sequenced sample consisted of blood. The clonotype originates from a woman aged 30 to 39 in good health. V gene TRBV3-1 combines with J gene TRBJ2-7, with D possibly being TRBD2 (5 bases). This CDR3 is CASSLRGADGVYEQYF. CDR3 sequence (DNA): TGTGCCAGCAGCCTCCGGGGTGCGGACGGGGTCTACGAGCAGTACTTC.